Each of the 21 T cell receptor beta chains below was sequenced from the same sample in a study of CD8+ T cells in alopecia areata. The treatment denotes: oral pan-JAK inhibitor, 5-10 mg twice daily. cDNA reverse transcribed from extracted RNA served as the sequencing template. Profiling relied on immunoSEQ multiplex PCR, and the TCRdb table lists in-frame clones only, not all of them. The data hold about 110,000 clones, with about 83% observed a single time. Material: CD8+ T cells sorted from blood, obtained at week 24, from a patient treated with tofacitinib. These receptors were collected from a human donor with alopecia areata.

The rearrangement joins TRBV2 to TRBJ2-7; D is uncertain. Germline values: CDR1 SNHLY, CDR2 FYNNEI. This CDR3 contains 13 residues. Trimming took off 3 bases at V and 3 bases at J, with 9 bases between the two ends. CDR3 residues: CASSDWTDYEQYF. In DNA form, the CDR3 reads TGTGCCAGCAGTGATTGGACGGACTACGAGCAGTACTTC.

The V and J genes are TRBV7-9 and TRBJ2-7; D gene uncertain. The V end was cut by 5 bases, the J end by 0 bases, with 8 bases between. The length of the CDR3 is 13 residues. Germline lookup yields CDR1 SEHNR and CDR2 FQNEAQ (reference sequence). CDR3 coding DNA: TGTGCCAGCAGCCACGGATACTCCTACGAGCAGTACTTC. Translated: CASSHGYSYEQYF.

The rearrangement joins TRBV27 to TRBJ2-7; D not certain. Trimming took off 3 bases at V and 4 bases at J, with 10 bases between the two ends. CDR1 MNHEY and CDR2 SMNVEV come from the germline V gene (reference sequence). The CDR3 totals 13 residues. The CDR3 sequence: CASSFGSWYEQYF. The CDR3 DNA reads TGTGCCAGCAGTTTTGGTTCCTGGTACGAGCAGTACTTC.

The V call is TRBV7-2, the J call TRBJ2-3; 9 bases fit TRBD2. Germline V gives CDR1 SGHTA, CDR2 FQGNSA. The ends lost 1 base at V and 2 bases at J; junction bases unmatched: 7. CDR3 length: 17 residues. CDR3 coding DNA: TGTGCCAGCAGCTTAGACCTAGCGGGGAGGAACACAGATACGCAGTATTTT. Translating gives CASSLDLAGRNTDTQYF. Combining the CDR3 with reference TRBV7-2 and TRBJ2-3 gives the whole variable domain GAGVSQSPSNKVTEKGKDVELRCDPISGHTALYWYRQSLGQGLEFLIYFQGNSAPDKSGLPSDRFSAERTGGSVSTLTIQRTQQEDSAVYLCASSLDLAGRNTDTQYFGPGTRLTVL.

V is TRBV5-1 and J is TRBJ2-7, with 10 bases that match TRBD2. V gave up 4 bases and J gave up 0 bases; unmatched junction bases: 4. Germline V gene data show CDR1 as SGHRS and CDR2 as YFSETQ. The CDR3 length is 15 residues. This CDR3 reads CASSPGTSDSYEQYF. CDR3 nucleotide sequence: TGCGCCAGCAGCCCCGGGACTAGCGACTCCTACGAGCAGTACTTC.

The chain uses TRBV18 and TRBJ2-3; tentatively, D is TRBD1 or TRBD2 (7 bases each). The V end lost 3 bases, the J end lost 3 bases, and 16 bases lay between the germline ends. The germline V gene has CDR1 KGHSH and CDR2 LQKENI. This CDR3 has 16 amino acids. The CDR3 sequence: CASSPREGARTDTQYF. The CDR3 DNA reads as TGTGCCAGCTCACCCAGGGAGGGGGCGAGGACAGATACGCAGTATTTT.

The V call is TRBV25-1, the J call TRBJ2-7; 8 bases match TRBD1. The CDR3 has 16 residues. Germline loops: CDR1 MGHDK, CDR2 SYGVNS. The J segment lost 2 bases and the V segment lost 4 bases, leaving 10 bases of the junction unmatched. The CDR3 sequence: CASSADSGQATYEQYF. The CDR3 DNA sequence: TGTGCCAGCAGTGCCGACTCGGGACAGGCTACCTACGAGCAGTACTTC.

The table lists this clone with a count of one. The chain joins TRBV11-2 to TRBJ1-6, with a possible D match to TRBD1 (5 bases). Germline-derived CDR1 and CDR2 are SGHAT and FQNNGV. V shed 5 bases and J shed 4 bases, with 9 bases lying between them. The CDR3 extends over 14 amino acids. The CDR3 region is CASSLDRYNSPLHF. The CDR3 nucleotides read TGTGCCAGCAGCCTTGACAGATATAATTCACCCCTCCACTTT.

The rearrangement uses TRBV29-1 and TRBJ2-1; 9 nucleotides line up with TRBD1. The CDR3 is 16 residues long. The V segment lost 2 bases and the J segment 5 bases; nucleotides outside the gene matches: 10. The V gene's germline CDR1 is SQVTM and CDR2 ANQGSEA. This CDR3 is CSVEPETGGLNNEQFF. CDR3 DNA: TGCAGCGTTGAACCTGAAACAGGGGGCCTGAACAATGAGCAGTTCTTC.

This clone has only a few counts. J is TRBJ1-2 and V is TRBV7-6, with 8 bases fitting TRBD1. The CDR3 totals 14 residues. Germline CDR1 and CDR2: SGHVS and FNYEAQ. V gave up 5 bases and J gave up 4 bases; unmatched junction bases: 6. In DNA form, the CDR3 reads TGTGCCAGCAGCCCTCTTACAGGGGGCTATGGCTACACCTTC. Encoded protein: CASSPLTGGYGYTF.

The J gene is TRBJ2-1, the V gene TRBV5-1; the D is unclear. Germline assignment: CDR1 SGHRS and CDR2 YFSETQ. The CDR3 consists of 15 residues. Trimming took off 4 bases at V and 4 bases at J, with 15 bases between the two ends. This CDR3 is CASSPVDGLYNEQFF. The CDR3 nucleotides read TGCGCCAGCAGCCCAGTGGACGGGCTATACAATGAGCAGTTCTTC. Looking up the rest from reference TRBV5-1 and TRBJ2-1 gives the full variable domain: KAGVTQTPRYLIKTRGQQVTLSCSPISGHRSVSWYQQTPGQGLQFLFEYFSETQRNKGNFPGRFSGRQFSNSRSEMNVSTLELGDSALYLCASSPVDGLYNEQFFGPGTRLTVL.

V gene TRBV7-9 combines with J gene TRBJ1-2, with D possibly being TRBD1 (6 bases). Trimming pared 4 bases from V and 6 bases from J, leaving 12 bases between. Per the germline V gene, CDR1 is SEHNR and CDR2 is FQNEAQ (reference sequence). CDR3 length: 13 residues. The chain's CDR3 is CASSSSQGDGYTF. The CDR3 DNA is TGTGCCAGCAGCTCCTCACAGGGAGATGGCTACACCTTC.

The rearrangement uses TRBV27 and TRBJ2-5; the D is unclear. The CDR3 totals 13 residues. V was trimmed by 6 bases and J by 5 bases, leaving 13 bases between them. Germline V lookup: CDR1 MNHEY, CDR2 SMNVEV (reference sequence). This CDR3 reads CASRLLGSETQYF. CDR3 sequence (DNA): TGTGCCAGCAGACTCCTGGGATCGGAGACCCAGTACTTC.

The chain uses TRBV27 and TRBJ1-2; 11 nucleotides agree with TRBD1. Germline lookup yields CDR1 MNHEY and CDR2 SMNVEV (reference sequence). Unmatched junction bases numbered 4, after V lost 6 bases and J lost 1 base. The CDR3 is 15 amino acids. This CDR3 is CASSRTGGDNYGYTF. The DNA for the CDR3 is TGTGCCAGCAGCCGGACAGGGGGCGATAACTATGGCTACACCTTC.

The gene calls are TRBV11-2 and TRBJ2-7; D ambiguous. The CDR3 is 15 amino acids. The V and J ends lost 4 bases and 1 base respectively, with 14 bases between them. Germline values: CDR1 SGHAT, CDR2 FQNNGV. Here the CDR3 reads CASSSFDTESYEQYF. Here the CDR3 DNA reads TGTGCCAGCAGCTCCTTCGACACGGAATCCTACGAGCAGTACTTC.

The chain couples TRBV6-5 to TRBJ2-1, with TRBD2 matching 8 bases. J was trimmed by 7 bases and V by 0 bases; bases with no gene match: 8. The length of the CDR3 is 16 residues. The V gene's germline CDR1 is MNHEY and CDR2 SVGAGI. CDR3 sequence (DNA): TGTGCCAGCAGTTACTCAGGGCTAGCGGGTGGGAATGAGCAGTTCTTC. Protein: CASSYSGLAGGNEQFF.

V gene TRBV5-1 combines with J gene TRBJ2-7; D remains unclear. This CDR3 has 13 amino acids. Germline V gene lookup returns CDR1 SGHRS and CDR2 YFSETQ. Trimming cost V 4 bases and J 5 bases, with 13 bases left between them. The CDR3 loop is CASSPDVTNEQYF. The CDR3 nucleotides are TGCGCCAGCAGCCCGGACGTGACGAACGAGCAGTACTTC.

The V gene is TRBV5-1, the J gene TRBJ1-1, with 9 bases lining up with TRBD1. This CDR3 region has 15 residues. Germline V gives CDR1 SGHRS, CDR2 YFSETQ. Unmatched junction bases numbered 3, after V lost 0 bases and J lost 3 bases. DNA for the CDR3: TGCGCCAGCAGCTTGGCCGGGACAGGGTACACTGAAGCTTTCTTT. Encoded protein: CASSLAGTGYTEAFF.

The genes are TRBV7-8 and TRBJ2-2; the D is unclear. The CDR3 has 11 amino acids. Trimming took off 2 bases at V and 8 bases at J, with 3 bases between the two ends. CDR1 and CDR2 (germline): SGHVS, FQNEAQ. The chain's CDR3 is CASSLIGELFF. The CDR3 DNA is TGTGCCAGCAGCTTAATTGGGGAGCTGTTTTTT. The full variable domain, rest sourced from reference TRBV7-8 and TRBJ2-2, is GAGVSQSPRYKVAKRGQDVALRCDPISGHVSLFWYQQALGQGPEFLTYFQNEAQLDKSGLPSDRFFAERPEGSVSTLKIQRTQQEDSAVYLCASSLIGELFFGEGSRLTVL.

The chain is built from TRBV14 and TRBJ2-5; D not resolved. V shed 1 base and J shed 4 bases, with 10 bases lying between them. CDR3 length equals 14 residues. Germline assignment: CDR1 SGHDN and CDR2 FVKESK. DNA of the CDR3: TGTGCCAGCAGCCAAGTCCGTCTAGTAGAGACCCAGTACTTC. Protein: CASSQVRLVETQYF.

The chain combines TRBV4-2 with TRBJ2-1; D remains ambiguous. This CDR3 is 13 amino acids long. Trimming cost V 1 base and J 3 bases, with 4 bases left between them. Germline CDR1 and CDR2: LGHNA and YNFKEQ. The CDR3 sequence is CASSQVDYNEQFF. DNA of the CDR3: TGTGCCAGCAGCCAAGTAGACTACAATGAGCAGTTCTTC.